The 24 T cell receptor beta chains listed next were all sequenced from one sample in a study of immune heterogeneity within non-small cell lung tumors (dated by TCRdb to about 2018). The listed sequencing device is HiSeq X Ten. The TCR beta CDR3 region was amplified with a multiplex PCR system, in which a first round of around 10 cycles was run using 32 V-gene forward and 13 J-gene reverse primers. TCRdb reprocessed the public reads (quality trimming at Q25 with fastp, clone calling with MiXCR) and kept in-frame beta chains. Rows matching on CDR3 protein sequence are summarized as one entry with the most common DNA and genes. In all, the sample holds 7,200 or so distinct CDR3 sequences, and 20% to 25% of those were seen once. The top ten hold 13% to 15% of the sample. Genomic DNA extracted from bulk tumor tissue served as TCR template, with roughly 660 ng gDNA amplified per sample. During surgery, several biopsies were collected from each primary tumor and placed as far from one another as possible within the tumor mass. The study cohort was described as untreated and was composed of newly diagnosed NSCLC cases undergoing curative surgery.

The sample was lung tumor tissue. The source is a man aged 60-69 years with non-small cell lung cancer.

This chain connects TRBV9 to TRBJ2-1, with 13 bases that match TRBD2. Trimming took 1 base from V and 5 from J; bases not matched to a gene: 6. From germline, CDR1 is SGDLS and CDR2 YYNGEE. CDR3 length: 17 amino acids. Written as DNA, the CDR3 is TGTGCCAGCAGCGTACCCACTAGCGGGAGGGCCCACAATGAGCAGTTCTTC. Encoded protein: CASSVPTSGRAHNEQFF.

This clonotype was seen a single time. This sequence may be a read error, since a much larger clone differs from it by one base. In nucleotides, the CDR3 is TGTGCCATCAAAGCGCGAGACAATGAGCAGTTCTTC. This sequence encodes CAIKARDNEQFF. The chain couples TRBV10-3 to TRBJ2-1; no clear D. Germline CDR1 and CDR2: ENHRY and SYGVKD. The CDR3 has 12 amino acids. V was cut by 7 bases and J by 5 bases, with 9 bases left in between.

This clonotype is judged large. The chain recombines TRBV6-1 with TRBJ2-1; D is undetermined. The length of the CDR3 is 13 residues. CDR1 is MNHNS, CDR2 SASEGT, per germline. With 11 bases removed from V and 6 bases from J, the gap between germline ends came to 17 bases. This CDR3 is CAGMGQIPNEQFF. The CDR3 DNA reads TGTGCCGGAATGGGCCAAATACCCAATGAGCAGTTCTTC.

To note about this clonotype: It may be a read error: a sequence one base away is much more abundant. It is likely a read error, because the conserved phenylalanine at the end of the CDR3 is missing. The gene calls are TRBV11-2 and TRBJ1-1; D is undetermined. Trimming removed 0 bases from V and 4 bases from J, with 6 bases in between. The CDR3 loop spans 13 amino acids. Per germline, CDR1 SGHAT and CDR2 FQNNGV. The CDR3 here is CASSLDFRTEAFL. In nucleotides, the CDR3 is TGTGCCAGCAGCTTAGATTTTCGCACTGAAGCTTTCCTT.

By share, this clonotype ranks as medium-sized. V usage is TRBV11-1 and J usage is TRBJ2-7, with D perhaps matching TRBD1 (8 bases). Germline CDR1 reads SGHAT; CDR2 reads FQDESV (reference sequence). V lost 5 bases and J lost 4, with 18 bases in between. The CDR3 spans 15 residues. The CDR3 region is CASSPRGGTGYEQYF. The CDR3 DNA follows: TGTGCCAGCAGCCCCCGGGGAGGGACAGGTTACGAGCAGTACTTC. Variable domain in full (rest from reference TRBV11-1 and TRBJ2-7): EAEVAQSPRYKITEKSQAVAFWCDPISGHATLYWYRQILGQGPELLVQFQDESVVDDSQLPKDRFSAERLKGVDSTLKIQPAELGDSAMYLCASSPRGGTGYEQYFGPGTRLTVT.

Details on this clonotype: A much more abundant neighbour one base away suggests this may be a read error. The rearrangement links TRBV6-2 or TRBV6-3 to TRBJ2-4; 7 bases map to TRBD1. The germline CDR1 and CDR2 sequences are MNHEY and SVGEGT. CDR3 size: 15 residues. J was trimmed by 3 bases and V by 6 bases; bases with no gene match: 8. The CDR3 sequence: CASSNRGVCKNIQYF. The DNA for the CDR3 is TGTGCCAGCAGCAACAGGGGAGTGTGCAAAAACATTCAGTACTTC.

This clonotype was detected many times. The chain uses TRBV10-2 and TRBJ2-7, with 8 bases that match TRBD2. Germline CDR1 is WSHSY and CDR2 is SAAADI. CDR3 length: 15 residues. Trimming removed 8 bases from V and 1 base from J; junction bases left unmatched: 10. CDR3 sequence (DNA): TGCGCCAGCTCCCGTAGCGGGACCGGTTCCTACGAGCAGTACTTC. Its protein product is CASSRSGTGSYEQYF.

This clonotype is medium-sized within its sample. The gene calls are TRBV12-3 or TRBV12-4 and TRBJ2-7; no clear D gene. This CDR3 has 14 amino acids. With 6 bases removed from V and 3 bases from J, the gap between germline ends came to 15 bases. CDR3 DNA sequence: TGTGCCAGCAGGGTCTCGTCGGCCCACTACGAGCAGTACTTC. It is translated as CASRVSSAHYEQYF.

The V and J genes are TRBV10-2 and TRBJ1-6; D not resolved. Trimming removed 6 bases at V and 9 bases at J, with 15 bases between. Germline V lookup: CDR1 WSHSY, CDR2 SAAADI. The CDR3 has 14 amino acids. CDR3 sequence reads: CASSSVIGSSPLHF. CDR3 DNA: TGCGCCAGCAGCTCAGTGATAGGGAGTTCACCCCTCCACTTT.

This clonotype appeared many times. This chain joins TRBV6-1 and TRBJ1-5; 10 bases line up with TRBD1. The CDR3 consists of 14 residues. V shed 6 bases and J 8 bases; nucleotides not matched to a gene: 7. The germline gives CDR1 MNHNS, CDR2 SASEGT. The CDR3: CASSQTGGLEPQHF. CDR3 DNA sequence: TGTGCCAGCAGCCAGACAGGGGGCCTAGAGCCCCAGCATTTT.

About this clonotype itself: A much bigger clone sits one base away, suggesting this may be a read error. The conserved final phenylalanine or tryptophan is absent from the CDR3, which likely points to a read error. The rearrangement uses TRBV10-2 and TRBJ1-2; D is unclear. The ends were cut back, 2 bases at V and 0 bases at J, with 7 bases in the middle. Germline values: CDR1 WSHSY, CDR2 SAAADI. The CDR3 contains 14 residues. The CDR3 reads CASSEDGANYGYTL. The CDR3, as DNA: TGCGCCAGCAGTGAGGACGGAGCTAACTATGGCTACACCTTA.

This clonotype is labeled as medium-sized (0.01 to 0.1%). The rearrangement uses TRBV12-5 and TRBJ2-3, with D possibly being TRBD1 or TRBD2 (6 bases each). CDR1 LGHNT and CDR2 FRNRAP come from the germline V gene. V was cut by 2 bases and J by 2 bases, with 14 bases left in between. This CDR3 has 16 residues. The DNA for the CDR3 is TGTGCTAGTGGTTTGTACGAGGGGGGTCTCACAGATACGCAGTATTTT. This codes for CASGLYEGGLTDTQYF.

Within the sample, this clonotype is large. CDR3 amino acids: CASSFPGNQPQHF. The CDR3 nucleotides are TGTGCCAGCAGCTTTCCCGGGAATCAGCCCCAGCATTTT. The chain recombines TRBV7-8 with TRBJ1-5, with D unresolved. CDR1 is SGHVS, CDR2 FQNEAQ, per germline. Between the trimmed V and J ends, which lost 3 bases and 4 bases, there was a span of 7 bases. The CDR3 consists of 13 residues.

In its sample, this clonotype ranks as medium-sized. The chain is built from TRBV6-5 and TRBJ2-7; D is perhaps TRBD1 or TRBD2 (5 bases each). The V gene's germline CDR1 is MNHEY and CDR2 SVGAGI. V lost 0 bases, J lost 3 bases, and 12 bases lay in between. CDR3 size: 15 residues. CDR3 in amino acids: CASSYSGVSLYEQYF. The CDR3 nucleotides are TGTGCCAGCAGTTACTCGGGGGTCTCTCTCTACGAGCAGTACTTC.

This clonotype is medium-sized (0.01 to 0.1%) by share. This chain connects TRBV19 to TRBJ2-3; the D gene is possibly TRBD1 (6 bases). Per the germline V gene, CDR1 is LNHDA and CDR2 is SQIVND (reference sequence). CDR3 length: 13 residues. Trimming removed 6 bases at V and 10 bases at J, with 17 bases between. DNA of the CDR3: TGTGCCAGTAGGAACGGGGTACAGGGAGCGCAGTATTTT. Protein sequence: CASRNGVQGAQYF.

V gene TRBV4-1 combines with J gene TRBJ2-1; TRBD1 matches 8 bases. The CDR3 has 15 residues. Looked up from germline, CDR1 is MGHRA and CDR2 is YSYEKL. V lost 7 bases and J lost 5; bases outside the gene matches: 10. CDR3 in DNA: TGCGCCAGCACCTCTGACAGGGGATTGAACAATGAGCAGTTCTTC. Translated: CASTSDRGLNNEQFF.

This clonotype counts as medium-sized (0.01 to 0.1%). The gene calls are TRBV4-1 and TRBJ2-1, with 9 positions matching TRBD2. This CDR3 region has 17 residues. V lost 4 bases and J lost 3; bases outside the gene matches: 10. Germline CDR1 reads MGHRA; CDR2 reads YSYEKL. CDR3 amino acids: CASSPVGLAGIYNEQFF. The DNA of the CDR3 is TGCGCCAGCAGCCCCGTGGGGCTAGCGGGAATCTACAATGAGCAGTTCTTC.

Ten or more counts support this clonotype. The J gene is TRBJ1-4, the V gene TRBV6-1; 11 nucleotides agree with TRBD1. Trimming took 6 bases from V and 8 from J; bases not matched to a gene: 14. The V gene's germline CDR1 is MNHNS and CDR2 SASEGT. The CDR3 length is 17 residues. In DNA, the CDR3 is TGTGCCAGCAGGTCCGGGACAGGGGGAGACGGAAGAGAAAAACTGTTTTTT. Its protein is CASRSGTGGDGREKLFF.

This clonotype was found many times. The chain couples TRBV5-1 to TRBJ2-2; 13 bases are shared with TRBD2. The V and J ends lost 0 bases and 0 bases, in that order; junction bases with no gene match: 8. This CDR3 spans 20 amino acids. Per the germline V gene, CDR1 is SGHRS and CDR2 is YFSETQ. CDR3 in DNA: TGCGCCAGCAGCTTGGCAAGGACTAGCGGGAGAGGGACGAACACCGGGGAGCTGTTTTTT. This codes for CASSLARTSGRGTNTGELFF. Combining the CDR3 with reference TRBV5-1 and TRBJ2-2 gives the whole variable domain KAGVTQTPRYLIKTRGQQVTLSCSPISGHRSVSWYQQTPGQGLQFLFEYFSETQRNKGNFPGRFSGRQFSNSRSEMNVSTLELGDSALYLCASSLARTSGRGTNTGELFFGEGSRLTVL.

This clonotype ranks as medium-sized. The chain has TRBV6-6 and TRBJ2-1; D is possibly TRBD1 (5 bases). Per germline, CDR1 MNHNY and CDR2 SVGAGI (reference sequence). The CDR3 has 15 amino acids. V was shortened by 2 bases and J by 8 bases, with 16 bases between the two germline ends. This CDR3 reads CASSYRHAGLDEQFF. CDR3 coding DNA: TGTGCCAGCAGTTACCGACATGCAGGGTTGGATGAGCAGTTCTTC.

CDR3 DNA: TGTGCCAGCAGCCGGACAGTACAGAACACTGAAGCTTTCTTT. Protein: CASSRTVQNTEAFF. J is TRBJ1-1 and V is TRBV5-4, with D perhaps TRBD1 (6 bases). V was clipped by 4 bases and J by 1 base, with 11 bases between them. This CDR3 spans 14 amino acids. Looked up from germline, CDR1 is SGHNT and CDR2 is YYREEE (reference sequence).

This chain links TRBV3-1 with TRBJ1-2; D gene ambiguous. CDR3 length: 15 residues. V lost 8 bases and J 7 bases, leaving 23 bases between the germline ends. Germline CDR1 and CDR2: LGHDT and YNNKEL (reference sequence). This CDR3 reads CASQDLYKSSGGYTF. Written as DNA, the CDR3 is TGTGCCAGCCAAGATCTTTACAAGTCAAGCGGTGGCTACACCTTC.

This clonotype occurred many times. This chain connects TRBV6-1 to TRBJ2-2, with D unclear. Germline CDR1 MNHNS, CDR2 SASEGT. The CDR3 consists of 10 residues. Trimming removed 2 bases from V and 13 bases from J, with 5 bases in between. The CDR3 DNA reads as TGTGCCAGCAGTGAATTGTCGCTGTTTTTT. Protein product: CASSELSLFF.

This clonotype is labeled as medium-sized. This chain joins TRBV6-1 and TRBJ1-6; 10 nucleotides line up with TRBD1. The CDR3 extends over 13 amino acids. Germline V gene data show CDR1 as MNHNS and CDR2 as SASEGT. The V and J ends lost 8 bases and 7 bases, in that order; junction bases with no gene match: 2. CDR3 sequence (DNA): TGTGCCAGCCGGGACAGGGGAAATTCACCCCTCCACTTT. It is translated as CASRDRGNSPLHF.